The 10 T cell receptor beta chains below were found in one sample sequenced in a study of T cells in Graves' hyperthyroidism and ophthalmopathy. Researchers took RNA transcripts and amplified the TCR beta CDR3 regions from them. Using the HTBI primer set, a first-round RT-PCR was run on the TCR CDR3. TCRdb re-analysed the multiplex PCR reads in MiXCR, keeping a single row per CDR3 protein. The sample yields roughly 500,000 distinct CDR3 sequences, about 15% seen once. The sequenced sample consisted of blood. The receptors stem from a woman under 40 with Graves' hyperthyroidism that later progressed to Graves' ophthalmopathy.

The chain has TRBV10-3 and TRBJ2-5; D may be TRBD1 (5 bases). The length of the CDR3 is 13 residues. Germline loops: CDR1 ENHRY, CDR2 SYGVKD. Trimming removed 6 bases from V and 5 bases from J, with 13 bases in between. CDR3 residues: CAISVATAETQYF. The DNA of the CDR3 is TGTGCCATCAGCGTCGCGACAGCGGAGACCCAGTACTTC.

This clonotype was picked up a small number of times. The CDR3 nucleotides are TGCAGTGCTAGGGGCACCGAAGCCAAAAACATTCAGTACTTC. It translates to CSARGTEAKNIQYF. The chain uses TRBV20-1 and TRBJ2-4; D remains unclear. The CDR3 runs to 14 residues. Germline loops: CDR1 DFQATT, CDR2 SNEGSKA (reference sequence). Trimming pared 3 bases from V and 0 bases from J, leaving 9 bases between.

CDR3 in amino acids: CASSTRQALGNQPQHF. In nucleotides, the CDR3 is TGTGCCAGTAGTACTCGACAGGCGTTGGGCAATCAGCCCCAGCATTTT. The chain employs TRBV19 and TRBJ1-5; D is possibly TRBD1 (6 bases). V was trimmed by 4 bases and J by 2 bases, leaving 15 bases between them. Per the germline V gene, CDR1 is LNHDA and CDR2 is SQIVND (reference sequence). This CDR3 is 16 amino acids long.

This clonotype was observed many times. This sequence joins TRBV30 and TRBJ2-1; D may match TRBD1 or TRBD2 (5 bases each). The length of the CDR3 is 14 residues. V lost 4 bases, J lost 7 bases, and 17 bases lay in between. Germline assignment: CDR1 GTSNPN and CDR2 SVGIG (reference sequence). The CDR3 spells CAWKKGRGWNEQFF. CDR3 sequence (DNA): TGTGCCTGGAAAAAGGGACGGGGTTGGAATGAGCAGTTCTTC.

This clonotype was detected a few times. The V gene is TRBV20-1, the J gene TRBJ2-2; tentative D call: TRBD2 (5 bases). The V end was cut by 5 bases, the J end by 0 bases, with 10 bases between. The germline CDR1 and CDR2 sequences are DFQATT and SNEGSKA (reference sequence). This CDR3 contains 14 residues. The CDR3 DNA reads TGCAGTGCTCCGTCGGGGTCGAACACCGGGGAGCTGTTTTTT. Protein: CSAPSGSNTGELFF.

V is TRBV6-1 and J is TRBJ2-5, with 7 bases identical to TRBD1. This CDR3 contains 14 residues. V lost 6 bases and J lost 3; bases outside the gene matches: 7. Looked up from germline, CDR1 is MNHNS and CDR2 is SASEGT. The CDR3 region is CASSSYDREETQYF. CDR3 nucleotide sequence: TGTGCCAGCAGCTCCTACGACAGGGAAGAGACCCAGTACTTC.

The gene calls are TRBV13 and TRBJ2-4; D may be TRBD1 or TRBD2 (5 bases each). Trimming cost V 3 bases and J 5 bases, with 11 bases left between them. The length of the CDR3 is 14 residues. The germline V gene has CDR1 PRHDT and CDR2 FYEKMQ (reference sequence). CDR3 sequence reads: CASSFGDGQNIQYF. The CDR3 nucleotides are TGTGCCAGCAGCTTTGGGGACGGACAAAACATTCAGTACTTC.

The genes are TRBV4-1 and TRBJ1-2, with 8 bases lining up with TRBD1. The CDR3 is 16 amino acids. CDR1 MGHRA and CDR2 YSYEKL come from the germline V gene. After removal of 2 bases from V and 4 bases from J, the junction contained 9 bases not matched to a gene. This CDR3 reads CASSQLFGQGSYGYTF. In nucleotides, the CDR3 is TGCGCCAGCAGCCAATTATTTGGACAGGGCAGCTATGGCTACACCTTC.

Many counts were recorded for this clonotype. The genes are TRBV30 and TRBJ2-1, with D perhaps TRBD1 (6 bases). V dropped 0 bases and J dropped 5 bases, with 14 bases sitting between them. The CDR3 is 15 amino acids. Germline V lookup: CDR1 GTSNPN, CDR2 SVGIG (reference sequence). The CDR3 loop reads CAWSVLTGWDNEQFF. The CDR3 nucleotides read TGTGCCTGGAGTGTACTAACAGGGTGGGACAATGAGCAGTTCTTC.

This clonotype was counted a few times. V gene TRBV2 combines with J gene TRBJ2-1; D is possibly TRBD1 or TRBD2 (5 bases each). The germline gives CDR1 SNHLY, CDR2 FYNNEI. CDR3 length: 14 amino acids. Trimming took 7 bases from V and 7 from J, leaving 17 bases between them. CDR3 region: CASMRGAGGNEQFF. In DNA form, the CDR3 reads TGTGCCAGCATGAGAGGGGCGGGTGGGAATGAGCAGTTCTTC.